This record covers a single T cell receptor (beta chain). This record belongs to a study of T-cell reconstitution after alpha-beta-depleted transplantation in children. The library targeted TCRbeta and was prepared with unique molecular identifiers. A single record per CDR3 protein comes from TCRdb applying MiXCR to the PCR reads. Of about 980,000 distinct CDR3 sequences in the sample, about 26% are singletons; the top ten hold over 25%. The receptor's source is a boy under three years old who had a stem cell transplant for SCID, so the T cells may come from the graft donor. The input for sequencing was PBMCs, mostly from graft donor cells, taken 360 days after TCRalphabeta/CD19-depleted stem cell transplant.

CDR3 nucleotides: TGTGCCAGCAGCCAAGATCGGGTAGGGGGGCCTTACAATGAGCAGTTCTTC. This sequence encodes CASSQDRVGGPYNEQFF. J is TRBJ2-1 and V is TRBV3-1; D possibly uses TRBD1 or TRBD2 (6 bases each). There are 17 residues in the CDR3. Between the trimmed V and J ends, which lost 0 bases and 4 bases, there was a span of 16 bases. Germline V gives CDR1 LGHDT, CDR2 YNNKEL (reference sequence).